The source of this T cell receptor beta chain is a study of CD4+ T cells in melanoma. The study's findings and limits: Diverse differentiation states were reported for melanoma neoantigen-specific CD4+ T cells. A reported correlation linked neoantigen-specific CD4+ T cells to CD8+, macrophage and B cell function.

Note on this clone: Antigen specificity is unknown.

CDR1 and CDR2 from the germline V gene are MNHNS and SASEGT. V was cut by 4 bases and J by 3 bases, with 10 bases left in between. The CDR3 is 14 amino acids. Some clones are missing from TCRdb's copy, which holds only in-frame ones; the method was immunoSEQ multiplex PCR. Among 15,000 to 20,000 clones listed, about 85% were seen once. V usage is TRBV6-1 and J usage is TRBJ1-5; perhaps TRBD1 as D (6 bases). The sequencing sample was made of cells from a culture (not recorded whether cultured in vitro). This TCR came from a human donor with melanoma. CDR3 protein: CASSADSPNQPQHF. For the CDR3, the DNA is TGTGCCAGCAGTGCGGACAGTCCCAATCAGCCCCAGCATTTT.